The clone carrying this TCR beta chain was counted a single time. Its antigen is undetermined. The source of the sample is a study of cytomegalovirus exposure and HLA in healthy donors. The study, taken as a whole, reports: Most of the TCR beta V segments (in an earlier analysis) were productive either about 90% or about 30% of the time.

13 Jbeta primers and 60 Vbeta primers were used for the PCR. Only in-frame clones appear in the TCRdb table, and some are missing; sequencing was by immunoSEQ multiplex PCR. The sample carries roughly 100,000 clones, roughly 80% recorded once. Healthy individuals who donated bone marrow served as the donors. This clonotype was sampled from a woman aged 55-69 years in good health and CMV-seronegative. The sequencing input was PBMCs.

The CDR3 loop is CAWNPFPGLAISGELFF. The CDR3 DNA reads TGTGCCTGGAACCCGTTTCCGGGACTAGCGATCTCCGGGGAGCTGTTTTTT. The V call is TRBV30, the J call TRBJ2-2; TRBD2 aligns across 10 bases. V trimming: 4 bases; J trimming: 6 bases; junction bases outside the gene matches: 14. Germline V gene lookup returns CDR1 GTSNPN and CDR2 SVGIG (reference sequence). The CDR3 consists of 17 residues.